This T cell receptor beta chain was recorded in a study of blood T cell repertoires in COVID-19. Overall study context: Sites in the United States, Italy and Spain provided acute and convalescent COVID-19 samples. T cells, B-cell-depleted T cells, or PBMCs supplied cDNA or gDNA.

The method was immunoSEQ multiplex PCR; TCRdb's version includes in-frame clones alone and lacks a portion of them. The data contain more than 200,000 clones, roughly 82% of them singletons. The CDR3 covers 13 residues. V dropped 3 bases and J dropped 11 bases, with 15 bases sitting between them. The V gene's germline CDR1 is ENHRY and CDR2 SYGVKD. The chain uses TRBV10-3 and TRBJ2-3, with D possibly being TRBD2 (6 bases). Sequenced: peripheral blood. The TCR comes from an elderly woman with active or convalescent COVID-19. CDR3 protein: CAISEGGNEGQYF. Here the CDR3 DNA reads TGTGCCATCAGTGAAGGAGGGAATGAGGGGCAGTATTTT.